These 24 T cell receptor beta chains share one sample of origin, sequenced in a study of blood T cell dynamics during melanoma immunotherapy. The time point denotes: pre-treatment baseline. TCRdb's copy holds only in-frame clones and misses some; the assay was immunoSEQ multiplex PCR. The sample includes about 12,000 clones, 84% of them seen just once. The sequencing used blood, collected from a patient treated with checkpoint blockade. These receptors came from a human donor with melanoma.

The chain combines TRBV4-3 with TRBJ2-3, with D tentatively TRBD2 (6 bases). The germline gives CDR1 LGHNA, CDR2 YSLEER. This CDR3 contains 14 residues. Trimming removed 4 bases at V and 2 bases at J, with 10 bases between. The CDR3 region is CASSPGLDTDTQYF. CDR3 sequence (DNA): TGCGCCAGCAGCCCGGGACTTGACACAGATACGCAGTATTTT.

DNA for the CDR3: TGCAGTGCCCAATCCACAGATACGCAGTATTTT. This translates into CSAQSTDTQYF. V usage is TRBV20-1 and J usage is TRBJ2-3, with D uncertain. The CDR3 is 11 amino acids. CDR1 DFQATT and CDR2 SNEGSKA come from the germline V gene (reference sequence). Trimming removed 6 bases at V and 2 bases at J, with 6 bases between.

The CDR3 region is CASSLGGGGRRDNEQFF. CDR3 bases: TGTGCCAGCAGCTTAGGGGGCGGCGGGAGGAGGGACAATGAGCAGTTCTTC. The chain uses TRBV7-2 and TRBJ2-1, with 8 nucleotides matching TRBD2. CDR3 length equals 17 residues. Germline CDR1 is SGHTA and CDR2 is FQGNSA. Trimming at V came to 1 base and at J to 5 bases, leaving 10 bases not matched to a gene.

This sequence joins TRBV6-6 and TRBJ2-4, with TRBD1 as a possible D gene (5 bases). Germline V gene lookup returns CDR1 MNHNY and CDR2 SVGAGI (reference sequence). Deletions cut 10 bases from V and 0 bases from J, with 10 bases between. The CDR3 sequence is 13 residues long. CDR3 sequence: CAIVDRAKNIQYF. CDR3 bases: TGTGCCATTGTCGACAGAGCCAAAAACATTCAGTACTTC.

The chain combines TRBV5-6 with TRBJ1-3; D unclear. The CDR3 length is 15 residues. CDR1 is SGHDT and CDR2 is YYEEEE in the germline V gene. The V gene lost 0 bases and the J gene lost 1 base, with 8 bases spanning the gap. The CDR3 loop reads CASSLAGVSGNTIYF. CDR3 DNA sequence: TGTGCCAGCAGCTTGGCCGGGGTATCTGGAAACACCATATATTTT.

This sequence joins TRBV14 and TRBJ2-7; 11 positions match TRBD1. The CDR3 totals 15 residues. Germline assignment: CDR1 SGHDN and CDR2 FVKESK. V trimming: 5 bases; J trimming: 2 bases; junction bases outside the gene matches: 5. The CDR3 DNA reads TGTGCCAGCAGCGTCCGGGACAGGGGGGCCTACGAGCAGTACTTC. It translates to CASSVRDRGAYEQYF.

The chain recombines TRBV18 with TRBJ2-7; 7 positions agree with TRBD1. This CDR3 region has 14 residues. The germline gives CDR1 KGHSH, CDR2 LQKENI. J gave up 2 bases and V 6 bases, and 7 bases lay outside the gene matches. CDR3 loop: CASSRTGSTYEQYF. The CDR3 DNA follows: TGTGCCAGCTCGAGGACAGGTTCCACCTACGAGCAGTACTTC.

This clone was recorded a few times. The chain carries TRBV30 and TRBJ1-5; TRBD1 might be the D (5 bases). CDR3 length: 13 residues. The ends were cut back, 3 bases at V and 3 bases at J, with 9 bases in the middle. The germline V gene has CDR1 GTSNPN and CDR2 SVGIG (reference sequence). The CDR3 sequence: CAWSSRDNQPQHF. In nucleotides, the CDR3 is TGTGCCTGGAGCTCCAGGGACAATCAGCCCCAGCATTTT. The entire variable domain, with the rest obtained from reference TRBV30 and TRBJ1-5, is as follows: SQTIHQWPATLVQPVGSPLSLECTVEGTSNPNLYWYRQAAGRGLQLLFYSVGIGQISSEVPQNLSASRPQDRQFILSSKKLLLSDSGFYLCAWSSRDNQPQHFGDGTRLSIL.

The chain is built from TRBV5-4 and TRBJ1-5; D ambiguous. Germline V gives CDR1 SGHNT, CDR2 YYREEE (reference sequence). CDR3 length equals 13 residues. Deletions cut 4 bases from V and 7 bases from J, with 12 bases between. The CDR3 nucleotides read TGTGCCAGCAGCCCGGGGAGAGACCAGCCCCAGCATTTT. This sequence encodes CASSPGRDQPQHF.

The rearrangement joins TRBV21-1 to TRBJ2-1; TRBD1 was called by the table and not checked on the DNA. TRBV21-1 is designated a pseudogene. This CDR3 contains 17 residues. The CDR3 here is CASRLYDGDREIVEQFF. Written as DNA, the CDR3 is TGTGCCAGCAGACTCTATGACGGGGACAGGGAAATAGTTGAGCAGTTCTTC.

The chain joins TRBV5-1 to TRBJ2-7; D may correspond to TRBD1 or TRBD2 (5 bases each). Per the germline V gene, CDR1 is SGHRS and CDR2 is YFSETQ. CDR3 size: 14 residues. Trimming took 1 base from V and 5 from J, leaving 13 bases between them. The CDR3 here is CASSLTAGSNEQYF. CDR3 nucleotide sequence: TGCGCCAGCAGCTTGACGGCAGGGAGCAACGAGCAGTACTTC.

The chain employs TRBV9 and TRBJ2-3; 9 nucleotides match TRBD2. The CDR3 length is 15 residues. Germline V gene lookup returns CDR1 SGDLS and CDR2 YYNGEE. After removal of 1 base from V and 2 bases from J, the junction contained 2 bases not matched to a gene. CDR3 DNA: TGTGCCAGCAGCGTACGCGGGAGGGACACAGATACGCAGTATTTT. This sequence encodes CASSVRGRDTDTQYF.

The CDR3 loop is CASRWTSGTDTQYF. The DNA for the CDR3 is TGTGCCAGCAGGTGGACTAGCGGCACAGATACGCAGTATTTT. The V call is TRBV4-2, the J call TRBJ2-3, with TRBD2 identical over 9 bases. This CDR3 comprises 14 residues. The V gene end was trimmed by 6 bases and the J gene end by 1 base; junction bases not matched to a gene: 2. The V gene's germline CDR1 is LGHNA and CDR2 YNFKEQ.

V and J are TRBV18 and TRBJ1-6, with a possible D match to TRBD1 (5 bases). CDR3 size: 16 residues. Germline V gene lookup returns CDR1 KGHSH and CDR2 LQKENI. V was pared by 3 bases and J by 7 bases, with 16 bases between. CDR3 nucleotides: TGTGCCAGCTCACCCGGAGTCGGGCAGGGAAATTCACCCCTCCACTTT. It codes for CASSPGVGQGNSPLHF.

The gene calls are TRBV29-1 and TRBJ2-2, with TRBD1 matching over 9 bases. The V segment lost 5 bases and the J segment 0 bases; nucleotides outside the gene matches: 7. The CDR3 sequence is 16 residues long. Germline-derived CDR1 and CDR2 are SQVTM and ANQGSEA. Here the CDR3 DNA reads TGCAGCGTTTTACAGGGGGCCGGGTCGAACACCGGGGAGCTGTTTTTT. It translates to CSVLQGAGSNTGELFF.

V gene TRBV7-2 combines with J gene TRBJ1-1; 7 bases fit TRBD1. The CDR3 consists of 15 residues. CDR1 and CDR2 (germline): SGHTA, FQGNSA. With V trimmed by 5 bases and J by 3 bases, 9 bases remained unmatched. The CDR3: CASSPGGAGDTEAFF. The DNA for the CDR3 is TGTGCCAGCAGCCCAGGGGGGGCGGGGGACACTGAAGCTTTCTTT. Filled out from reference TRBV7-2 and TRBJ1-1, the complete variable domain reads GAGVSQSPSNKVTEKGKDVELRCDPISGHTALYWYRQSLGQGLEFLIYFQGNSAPDKSGLPSDRFSAERTGGSVSTLTIQRTQQEDSAVYLCASSPGGAGDTEAFFGQGTRLTVV.

J is TRBJ2-7 and V is TRBV2; the D gene is possibly TRBD2 (6 bases). V lost 8 bases, J lost 3 bases, and 14 bases lay in between. CDR3 length: 13 amino acids. CDR1 and CDR2 from the germline V gene are SNHLY and FYNNEI. The CDR3 DNA reads as TGTGCCAGCTCGGGGGTCGGGGACTACGAGCAGTACTTC. This gives the protein CASSGVGDYEQYF.

This clone was seen only once. The chain uses TRBV7-9 and TRBJ2-1; no clear D. Per the germline V gene, CDR1 is SEHNR and CDR2 is FQNEAQ (reference sequence). This CDR3 spans 14 amino acids. V lost 2 bases and J lost 4, with 9 bases in between. The CDR3 DNA reads TGTGCCAGCAGCTTATTTGGCGCTTACAATGAGCAGTTCTTC. The encoded protein is CASSLFGAYNEQFF.

CDR3 nucleotides: TGCAGTGCACCTGACAGCTATGGCTACACCTTC. As protein: CSAPDSYGYTF. The chain uses TRBV20-1 and TRBJ1-2, with a tentative D call TRBD1 (5 bases). This CDR3 comprises 11 residues. Trimming stripped 6 bases from V and 4 bases from J, with 9 bases between. The germline V gene has CDR1 DFQATT and CDR2 SNEGSKA (reference sequence).

J is TRBJ2-7 and V is TRBV29-1, with 8 bases matching TRBD1. J was trimmed by 6 bases and V by 3 bases; bases with no gene match: 7. The CDR3 runs to 13 residues. Looked up from germline, CDR1 is SQVTM and CDR2 is ANQGSEA. CDR3 amino acids: CSVDSDRGVEQYF. CDR3 nucleotide sequence: TGCAGCGTTGACAGTGACAGGGGAGTCGAGCAGTACTTC.

V gene TRBV7-8 combines with J gene TRBJ2-5; TRBD2 might be the D (5 bases). Per germline, CDR1 SGHVS and CDR2 FQNEAQ. This CDR3 contains 13 residues. V was clipped by 9 bases and J by 7 bases, with 18 bases between them. CDR3 region: CASREGLGGTQYF. The CDR3 nucleotides read TGTGCCAGTAGAGAGGGCCTCGGAGGGACCCAGTACTTC.

The genes are TRBV2 and TRBJ1-1; TRBD1 matches at 8 bases. The CDR3 is 17 amino acids. The germline V gene encodes CDR1 SNHLY and CDR2 FYNNEI. Trimming at V came to 5 bases and at J to 0 bases, leaving 11 bases not matched to a gene. The CDR3 here is CASSSTGAASMNTEAFF. CDR3 coding DNA: TGTGCCAGCAGTTCGACAGGGGCCGCCTCCATGAACACTGAAGCTTTCTTT.

This rearrangement joins TRBV6-4 to TRBJ1-5; D unresolved. The CDR3 loop spans 14 amino acids. Germline V CDR1 and CDR2: MRHNA, SNTAGT. V was cut by 0 bases and J by 1 base, with 4 bases left in between. CDR3 DNA sequence: TGTGCCAGCAGTGACTCGTTCAGCAATCAGCCCCAGCATTTT. It encodes CASSDSFSNQPQHF.

The rearrangement links TRBV5-1 to TRBJ1-5; D is undetermined. This CDR3 is 17 amino acids long. Trimming removed 0 bases at V and 0 bases at J, with 13 bases between. Germline lookup yields CDR1 SGHRS and CDR2 YFSETQ. The CDR3 nucleotides read TGCGCCAGCAGCTTGGGCGGCGGACCTTATAGCAATCAGCCCCAGCATTTT. Its protein product is CASSLGGGPYSNQPQHF.